This T cell receptor (beta chain) was recorded in a study of beta chain features in type 1 diabetes. The overall study: Summed over all samples, the examined sorted cells came to 95 million to 130 million. Study results and limitations: The study found that naive, central memory and Treg TCRB repertoires appeared more similar in patients than in healthy donors.

The isolated RNA, all of it, was reverse transcribed, so expressed TCRB transcripts were what got sequenced. TCRdb's copy holds only in-frame clones and misses some; the assay was immunoSEQ multiplex PCR. The sample contains over 500,000 clones, 15% of which appear only once. With respect to this clone: Its antigen is still unknown.

The CDR3 extends over 13 amino acids. Per germline, CDR1 SEHNR and CDR2 FQNEAQ (reference sequence). Trimming took 5 bases from V and 0 from J, leaving 8 bases between them. The chain recombines TRBV7-9 with TRBJ2-7; D remains unclear. The sequencing sample was made of naive CD4+ T cells from blood. The TCR comes from a man in his late teens or twenties in good health. CDR3 nucleotides: TGTGCCAGCAGCCGCCTCAGCTCCTACGAGCAGTACTTC. Translated: CASSRLSSYEQYF.